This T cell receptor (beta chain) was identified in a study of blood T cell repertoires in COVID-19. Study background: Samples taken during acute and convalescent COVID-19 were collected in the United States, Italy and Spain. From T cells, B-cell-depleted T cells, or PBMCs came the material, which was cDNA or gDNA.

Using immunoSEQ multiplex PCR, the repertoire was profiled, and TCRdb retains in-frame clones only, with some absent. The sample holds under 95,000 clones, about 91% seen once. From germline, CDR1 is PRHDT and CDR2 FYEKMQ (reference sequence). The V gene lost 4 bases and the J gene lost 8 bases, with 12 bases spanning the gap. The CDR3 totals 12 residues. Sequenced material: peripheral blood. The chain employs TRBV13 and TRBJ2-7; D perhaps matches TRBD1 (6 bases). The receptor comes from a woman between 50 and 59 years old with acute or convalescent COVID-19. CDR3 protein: CASSWMGAQQYF. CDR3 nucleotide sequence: TGTGCCAGCAGCTGGATGGGGGCGCAGCAGTACTTC.